This T cell receptor beta chain was observed in a study of shared clonotypes between healthy human individuals. The length of the CDR3 is 14 residues. The V gene lost 1 base and the J gene lost 3 bases, with 10 bases spanning the gap. Using immunoSEQ multiplex PCR, the repertoire was profiled, and TCRdb retains in-frame clones only, with some absent. The repertoire includes around 1,000,000 clones, approximately 75% of them detected once, and roughly 0.82% sits in the top ten. This rearrangement joins TRBV5-3 to TRBJ1-1; a possible D gene is TRBD1 (5 bases). TRBV5-3 qualifies as an ORF whose function is uncertain. Sequencing input: memory CD4+ T cells from PBMCs. Indicated subset: CD45RA-negative fraction. The clonotype originates from a man aged 18 to 29 in good health. Some clones in this sample may be carry-over from other donors' samples. The chain's CDR3 is CARSLLGEDTEAFF. The CDR3 DNA reads TGTGCCAGAAGCTTGTTAGGGGAGGACACTGAAGCTTTCTTT.